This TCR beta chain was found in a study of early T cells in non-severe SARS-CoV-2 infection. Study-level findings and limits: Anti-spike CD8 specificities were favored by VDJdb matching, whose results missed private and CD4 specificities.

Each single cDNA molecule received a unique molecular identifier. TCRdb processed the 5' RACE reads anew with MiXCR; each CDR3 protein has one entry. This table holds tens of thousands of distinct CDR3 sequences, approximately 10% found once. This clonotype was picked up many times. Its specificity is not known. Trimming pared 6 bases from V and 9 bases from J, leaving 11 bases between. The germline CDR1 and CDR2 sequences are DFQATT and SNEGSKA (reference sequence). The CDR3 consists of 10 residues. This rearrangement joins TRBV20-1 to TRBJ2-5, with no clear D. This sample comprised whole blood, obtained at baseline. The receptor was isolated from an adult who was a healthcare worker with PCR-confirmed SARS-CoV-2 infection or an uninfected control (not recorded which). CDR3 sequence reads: CSASKWSQYF. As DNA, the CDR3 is TGCAGTGCAAGCAAGTGGTCCCAGTACTTC.